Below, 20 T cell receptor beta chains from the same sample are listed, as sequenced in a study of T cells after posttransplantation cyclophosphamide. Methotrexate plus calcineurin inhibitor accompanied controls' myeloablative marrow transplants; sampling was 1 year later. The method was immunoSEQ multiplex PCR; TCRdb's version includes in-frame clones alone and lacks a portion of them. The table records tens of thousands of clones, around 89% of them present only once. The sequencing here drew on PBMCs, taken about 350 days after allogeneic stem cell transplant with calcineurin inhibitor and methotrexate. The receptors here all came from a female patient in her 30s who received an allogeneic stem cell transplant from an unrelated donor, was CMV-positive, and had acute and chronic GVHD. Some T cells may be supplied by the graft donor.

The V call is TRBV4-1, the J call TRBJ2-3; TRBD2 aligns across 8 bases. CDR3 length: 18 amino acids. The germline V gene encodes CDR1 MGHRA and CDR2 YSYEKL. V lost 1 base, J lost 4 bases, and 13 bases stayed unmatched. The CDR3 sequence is CASSQVYSAGAAPDTQYF. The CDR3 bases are TGCGCCAGCAGCCAAGTTTACTCAGCGGGAGCCGCCCCAGATACGCAGTATTTT.

The CDR3 here is CASSQDLRTTGTQYF. The CDR3 DNA reads TGTGCCAGCAGCCAAGATTTGCGGACAACGGGGACCCAGTACTTC. This chain uses TRBV14 with TRBJ2-5; D perhaps matches TRBD1 (5 bases). V was cut by 0 bases and J by 7 bases, with 15 bases left in between. Looked up from germline, CDR1 is SGHDN and CDR2 is FVKESK. CDR3 size: 15 residues.

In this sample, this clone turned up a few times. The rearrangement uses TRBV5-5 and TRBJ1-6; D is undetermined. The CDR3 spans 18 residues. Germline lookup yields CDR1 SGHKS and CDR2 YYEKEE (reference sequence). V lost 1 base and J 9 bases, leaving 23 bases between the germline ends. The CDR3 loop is CASSLWAGEGLIVSPLHF. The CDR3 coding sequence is TGTGCCAGCAGCTTGTGGGCCGGGGAAGGCCTTATCGTTTCACCCCTCCACTTT.

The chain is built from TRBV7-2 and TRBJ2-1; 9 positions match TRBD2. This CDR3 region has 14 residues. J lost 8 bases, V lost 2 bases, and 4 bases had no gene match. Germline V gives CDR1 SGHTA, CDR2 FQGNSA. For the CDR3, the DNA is TGTGCCAGCAGCTTAACTAGCGGGTGGGATGAGCAGTTCTTC. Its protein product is CASSLTSGWDEQFF.

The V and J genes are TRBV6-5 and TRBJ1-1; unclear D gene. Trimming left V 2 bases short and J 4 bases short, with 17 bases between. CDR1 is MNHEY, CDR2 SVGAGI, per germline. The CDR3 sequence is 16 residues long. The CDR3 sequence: CASSYDSWQEGTEAFF. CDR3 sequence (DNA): TGTGCCAGCAGTTACGATTCATGGCAGGAGGGCACTGAAGCTTTCTTT.

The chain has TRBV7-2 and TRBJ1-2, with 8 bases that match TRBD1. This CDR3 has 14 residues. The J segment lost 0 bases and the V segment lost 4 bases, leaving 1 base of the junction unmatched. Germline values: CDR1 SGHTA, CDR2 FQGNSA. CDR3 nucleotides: TGTGCCAGCAGCTCGGGACAGGCTAACTATGGCTACACCTTC. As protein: CASSSGQANYGYTF.

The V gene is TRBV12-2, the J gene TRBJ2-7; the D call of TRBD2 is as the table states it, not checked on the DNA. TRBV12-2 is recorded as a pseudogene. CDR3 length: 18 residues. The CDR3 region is CASRLAGEVAGTPYEQYF. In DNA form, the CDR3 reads TGTGCAAGTCGCTTAGCAGGCGAGGTTGCGGGAACCCCCTACGAGCAGTACTTC.

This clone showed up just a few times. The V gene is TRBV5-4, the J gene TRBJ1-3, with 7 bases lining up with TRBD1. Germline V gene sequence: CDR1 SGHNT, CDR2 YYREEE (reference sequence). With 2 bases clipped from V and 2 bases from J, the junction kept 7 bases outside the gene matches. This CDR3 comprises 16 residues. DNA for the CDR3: TGTGCCAGCAGCTTAGCTGACAGGGCTACTGGAAACACCATATATTTT. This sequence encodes CASSLADRATGNTIYF.

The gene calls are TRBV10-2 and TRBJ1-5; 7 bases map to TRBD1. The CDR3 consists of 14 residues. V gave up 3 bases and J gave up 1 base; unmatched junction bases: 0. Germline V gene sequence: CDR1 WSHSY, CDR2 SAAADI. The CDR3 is CASSEQGSNQPQHF. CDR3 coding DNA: TGCGCCAGCAGTGAACAGGGGAGCAATCAGCCCCAGCATTTT.

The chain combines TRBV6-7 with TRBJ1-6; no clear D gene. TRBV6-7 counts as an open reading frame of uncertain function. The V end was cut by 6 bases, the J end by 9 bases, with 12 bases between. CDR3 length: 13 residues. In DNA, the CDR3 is TGTGCCAGCAGCCCCGTTCCAGTTTCACCCCTCCACTTT. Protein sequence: CASSPVPVSPLHF.

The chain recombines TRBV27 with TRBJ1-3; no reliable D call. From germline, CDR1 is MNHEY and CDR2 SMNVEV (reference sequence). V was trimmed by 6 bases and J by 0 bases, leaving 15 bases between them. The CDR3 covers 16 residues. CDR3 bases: TGTGCCAGCAGCCCAGAGGGCCTCTACTCTGGAAACACCATATATTTT. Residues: CASSPEGLYSGNTIYF.

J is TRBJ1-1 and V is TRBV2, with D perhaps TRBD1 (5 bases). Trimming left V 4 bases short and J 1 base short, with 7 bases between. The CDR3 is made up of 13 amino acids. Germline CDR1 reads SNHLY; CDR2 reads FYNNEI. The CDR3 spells CASSVGGNTEAFF. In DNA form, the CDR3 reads TGTGCCAGCAGTGTGGGGGGGAACACTGAAGCTTTCTTT. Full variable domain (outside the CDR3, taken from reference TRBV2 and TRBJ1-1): EPEVTQTPSHQVTQMGQEVILRCVPISNHLYFYWYRQILGQKVEFLVSFYNNEISEKSEIFDDQFSVERPDGSNFTLKIRSTKLEDSAMYFCASSVGGNTEAFFGQGTRLTVV.

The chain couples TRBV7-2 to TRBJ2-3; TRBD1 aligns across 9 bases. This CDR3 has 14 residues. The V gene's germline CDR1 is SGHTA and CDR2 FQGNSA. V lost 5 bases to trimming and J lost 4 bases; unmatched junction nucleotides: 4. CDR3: CASSRDRASDTQYF. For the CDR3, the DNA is TGTGCCAGCAGCCGGGACAGGGCATCAGATACGCAGTATTTT.

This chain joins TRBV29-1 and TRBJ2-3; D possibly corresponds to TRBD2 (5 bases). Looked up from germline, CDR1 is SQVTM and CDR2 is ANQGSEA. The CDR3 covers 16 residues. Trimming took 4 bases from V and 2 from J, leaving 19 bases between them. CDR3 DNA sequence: TGCAGCGTTGGAGGCAGACACTCGGGAAACACAGATACGCAGTATTTT. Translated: CSVGGRHSGNTDTQYF.

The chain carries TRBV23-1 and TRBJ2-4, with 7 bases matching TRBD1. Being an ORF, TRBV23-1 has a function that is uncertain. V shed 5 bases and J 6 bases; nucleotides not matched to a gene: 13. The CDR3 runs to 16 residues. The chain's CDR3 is CASSTTGTAEGNIQYF. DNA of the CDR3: TGCGCCAGCAGTACTACCGGGACAGCCGAGGGAAACATTCAGTACTTC.

CDR3 sequence: CASSLDPGYGYTF. The CDR3 region has the DNA TGTGCCAGCAGCTTAGACCCAGGCTATGGCTACACCTTC. The chain recombines TRBV7-2 with TRBJ1-2; no definite D call. Trimming took off 1 base at V and 4 bases at J, with 7 bases between the two ends. The CDR3 is 13 residues long. The germline V gene has CDR1 SGHTA and CDR2 FQGNSA.

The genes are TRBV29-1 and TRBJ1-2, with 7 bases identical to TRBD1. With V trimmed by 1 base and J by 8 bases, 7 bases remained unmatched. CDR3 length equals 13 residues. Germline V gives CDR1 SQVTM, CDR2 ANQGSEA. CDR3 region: CSVEVYRGFGYTF. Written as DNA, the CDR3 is TGCAGCGTTGAAGTGTACAGGGGCTTCGGCTACACCTTC. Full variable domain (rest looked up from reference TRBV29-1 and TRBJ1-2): SAVISQKPSRDICQRGTSLTIQCQVDSQVTMMFWYRQQPGQSLTLIATANQGSEATYESGFVIDKFPISRPNLTFSTLTVSNMSPEDSSIYLCSVEVYRGFGYTFGSGTRLTVV.

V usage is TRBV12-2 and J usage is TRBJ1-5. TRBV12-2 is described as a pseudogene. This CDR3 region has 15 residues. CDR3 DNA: TGTGCAAGTCGCCCAAGGGTCGGGAGGTATCAGCCCCAGCATTTT. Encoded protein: CASRPRVGRYQPQHF.

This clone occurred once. The CDR3 sequence is CASSPGLSPDQPQHF. DNA of the CDR3: TGCGCCAGCAGCCCGGGACTTTCCCCGGATCAGCCCCAGCATTTT. The chain employs TRBV4-3 and TRBJ1-5; the D gene is possibly TRBD1 (5 bases). CDR1 is LGHNA, CDR2 YSLEER, per germline. Trimming stripped 4 bases from V and 5 bases from J, with 15 bases between. The CDR3 has 15 amino acids.

CDR3 residues: CSAGGRETQYF. In DNA form, the CDR3 reads TGCAGTGCAGGGGGCAGGGAGACCCAGTACTTC. The chain couples TRBV20-1 to TRBJ2-5, with 7 bases lining up with TRBD1. This CDR3 is built from 11 residues. Germline V gene sequence: CDR1 DFQATT, CDR2 SNEGSKA (reference sequence). J gave up 5 bases and V 6 bases, and 3 bases lay outside the gene matches.